Described below is a single T cell receptor (beta chain) sequence and its context. CDR3 length: 17 amino acids. V lost 1 base to trimming and J lost 7 bases; unmatched junction nucleotides: 10. Germline CDR1 and CDR2: MGHDK and SYGVNS. PCR was performed using 60 Vbeta and 13 Jbeta primers. Some clones are missing from TCRdb's copy, which holds only in-frame ones; the method was immunoSEQ multiplex PCR. The sample includes approximately 110,000 clones, 79% of them seen just once. This entry is derived from a study of cytomegalovirus exposure and HLA in healthy donors. The gene calls are TRBV25-1 and TRBJ2-2, with TRBD2 identical over 9 bases. The specimen was PBMCs. This TCR was sampled from a middle-aged woman in good health and CMV-seronegative. The CDR3 DNA is TGTGCCAGCAGTGAATTACGGGTACTAGCGGGCCGCGGGGAGCTGTTTTTT. Translating gives CASSELRVLAGRGELFF. The variable domain in full, completed from reference TRBV25-1 and TRBJ2-2, reads EADIYQTPRYLVIGTGKKITLECSQTMGHDKMYWYQQDPGMELHLIHYSYGVNSTEKGDLSSESTVSRIRTEHFPLTLESARPSHTSQYLCASSELRVLAGRGELFFGEGSRLTVL.